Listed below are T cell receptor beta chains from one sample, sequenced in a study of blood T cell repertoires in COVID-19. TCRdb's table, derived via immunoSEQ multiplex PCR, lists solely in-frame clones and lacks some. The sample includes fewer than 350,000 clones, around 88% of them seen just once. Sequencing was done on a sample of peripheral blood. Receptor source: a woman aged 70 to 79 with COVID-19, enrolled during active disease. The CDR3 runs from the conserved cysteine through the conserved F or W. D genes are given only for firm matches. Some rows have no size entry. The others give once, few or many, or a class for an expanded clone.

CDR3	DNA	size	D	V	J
CSVETAEEDTQYF	TGCAGCGTTGAGACAGCCGAGGAGGATACGCAGTATTTT	.	.	TRBV29-1	TRBJ2-3
CASSPLLAGGPLKTQYF	TGTGCCAGCAGTCCCTTACTAGCGGGGGGGCCTTTGAAGACCCAGTACTTC	.	TRBD2	TRBV11-2	TRBJ2-5
CASSLAYGYTF	TGTGCCAGCAGTCTAGCGTATGGCTACACCTTC	.	.	TRBV28	TRBJ1-2
CASRQGAGTEAFF	TGTGCCAGCAGGCAGGGGGCCGGCACTGAAGCTTTCTTT	.	TRBD1	TRBV2	TRBJ1-1
CATSDLGRGELFF	TGTGCCACCAGTGATTTGGGGCGCGGGGAGCTGTTTTTT	.	.	TRBV24-1	TRBJ2-2
CASSQEKTRGYEQYF	TGTGCCAGCAGCCAAGAGAAGACCCGAGGCTACGAGCAGTACTTC	.	.	TRBV4-2	TRBJ2-7
CASSFRTGRNTEAFF	TGTGCCAGCAGTTTCCGGACAGGGAGGAACACTGAAGCTTTCTTT	.	TRBD1	TRBV6-5	TRBJ1-1
CASTPDRVHEQYF	TGTGCCAGCACCCCGGACAGGGTCCACGAGCAGTACTTC	.	TRBD1	TRBV6-2/TRBV6-3	TRBJ2-7
CASSQDYPPGGTIGRGYTF	TGCGCCAGCAGCCAAGATTACCCGCCGGGGGGGACCATTGGACGGGGCTACACCTTC	.	.	TRBV4-1	TRBJ1-2
CASSPRTGEDYGYTF	TGTGCCAGCAGCCCTAGGACAGGGGAAGATTATGGCTACACCTTC	.	TRBD1	TRBV7-2	TRBJ1-2
CASSRTQGDFLYGYTF	TGTGCCAGTAGCCGAACACAGGGGGACTTCCTTTATGGCTACACCTTC	.	TRBD1	TRBV19	TRBJ1-2
CASSPGQPQGEAFF	TGTGCCAGCAGCCCCGGACAGCCCCAGGGTGAAGCTTTCTTT	.	.	TRBV13	TRBJ1-1
CASGRKTGGDGYTF	TGCGCCAGCGGGCGAAAGACAGGGGGAGACGGCTACACCTTC	once	TRBD1	TRBV10-2	TRBJ1-2